The T cell receptor (beta chain) described here comes from a study of cytomegalovirus exposure and HLA in healthy donors. Whole-study findings and limits: In a later analysis, TCR beta V- and J-gene trimming showed a link to a missense DCLRE1C variant.

Note on this clone: As yet, its antigen is unknown.

Between the trimmed V and J ends, which lost 6 bases and 7 bases, there was a span of 15 bases. The germline CDR1 and CDR2 sequences are MDHEN and SYDVKM. The CDR3 has 14 amino acids. 60 Vbeta and 13 Jbeta primers were used in PCR. Clones were sequenced by immunoSEQ multiplex PCR, and TCRdb holds only the in-frame ones, with some missing. The table records some 79,000 clones, more than 50% of them present only once. V gene TRBV28 combines with J gene TRBJ2-2; tentatively, D is TRBD2 (5 bases). The source material was PBMCs. The sequence came from a woman aged 35 to 49 in good health and CMV-seropositive. The CDR3 protein is CASREEWANGELFF. CDR3 DNA sequence: TGTGCCAGCAGGGAGGAATGGGCTAACGGGGAGCTGTTTTTT.